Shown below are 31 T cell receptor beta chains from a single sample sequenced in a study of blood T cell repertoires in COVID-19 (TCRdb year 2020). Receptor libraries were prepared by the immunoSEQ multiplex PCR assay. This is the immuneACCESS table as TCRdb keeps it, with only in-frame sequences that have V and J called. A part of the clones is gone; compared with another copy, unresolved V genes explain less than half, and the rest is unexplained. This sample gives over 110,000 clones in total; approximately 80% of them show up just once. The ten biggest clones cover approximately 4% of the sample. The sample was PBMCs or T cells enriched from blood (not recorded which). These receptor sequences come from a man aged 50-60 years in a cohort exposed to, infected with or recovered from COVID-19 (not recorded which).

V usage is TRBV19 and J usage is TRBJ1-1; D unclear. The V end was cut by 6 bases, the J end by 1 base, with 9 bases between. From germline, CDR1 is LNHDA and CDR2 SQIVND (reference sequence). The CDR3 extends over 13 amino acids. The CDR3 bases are TGTGCCAGTAGCGTGACAACGAACACTGAAGCTTTCTTT. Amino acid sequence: CASSVTTNTEAFF.

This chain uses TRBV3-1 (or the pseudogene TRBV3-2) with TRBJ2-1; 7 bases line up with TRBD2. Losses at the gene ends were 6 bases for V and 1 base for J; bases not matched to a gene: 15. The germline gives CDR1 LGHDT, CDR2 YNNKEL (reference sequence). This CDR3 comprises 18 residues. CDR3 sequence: CASSLEKLALTSYNEQFF. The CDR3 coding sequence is TGTGCCAGCAGTCTAGAAAAACTAGCGTTGACGTCCTACAATGAGCAGTTCTTC.

CDR3 sequence reads: CATSRVPTGELFF. CDR3 nucleotide sequence: TGTGCCACGAGCAGGGTCCCCACCGGGGAGCTGTTTTTT. This chain uses TRBV6-6 with TRBJ2-2; a weak D match, TRBD1 (5 bases). V dropped 10 bases and J dropped 4 bases, with 13 bases sitting between them. CDR1 and CDR2 from the germline V gene are MNHNY and SVGAGI (reference sequence). The CDR3 is 13 residues long.

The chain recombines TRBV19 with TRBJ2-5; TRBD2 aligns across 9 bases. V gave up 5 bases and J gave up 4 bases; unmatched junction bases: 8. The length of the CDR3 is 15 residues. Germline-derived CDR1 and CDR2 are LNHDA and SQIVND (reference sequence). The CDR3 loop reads CASSPPGGRAETQYF. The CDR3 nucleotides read TGTGCCAGTAGTCCCCCCGGCGGGAGGGCAGAGACCCAGTACTTC.

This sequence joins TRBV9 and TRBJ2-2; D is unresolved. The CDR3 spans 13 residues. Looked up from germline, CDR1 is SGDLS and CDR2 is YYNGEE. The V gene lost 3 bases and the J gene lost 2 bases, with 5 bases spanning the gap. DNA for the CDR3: TGTGCCAGCAGCGCAGAAAACACCGGGGAGCTGTTTTTT. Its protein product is CASSAENTGELFF.

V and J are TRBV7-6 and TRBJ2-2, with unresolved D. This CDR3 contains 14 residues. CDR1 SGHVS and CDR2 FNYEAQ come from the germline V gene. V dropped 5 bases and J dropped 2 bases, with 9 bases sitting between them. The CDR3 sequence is CASSQTVNTGELFF. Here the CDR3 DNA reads TGTGCCAGCAGCCAGACTGTTAACACCGGGGAGCTGTTTTTT.

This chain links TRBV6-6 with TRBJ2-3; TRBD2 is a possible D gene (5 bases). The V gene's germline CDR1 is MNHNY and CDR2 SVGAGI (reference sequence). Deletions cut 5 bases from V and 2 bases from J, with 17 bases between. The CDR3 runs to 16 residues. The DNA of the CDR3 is TGTGCCAGCAGTCACCCTCTCGGACTGTTCACAGATACGCAGTATTTT. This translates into CASSHPLGLFTDTQYF.

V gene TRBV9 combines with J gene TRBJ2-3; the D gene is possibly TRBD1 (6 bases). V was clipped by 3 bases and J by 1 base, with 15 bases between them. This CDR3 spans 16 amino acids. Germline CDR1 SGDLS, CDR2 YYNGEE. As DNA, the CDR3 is TGTGCCAGCAGCGCATTCGACAGGTGGGGCACAGATACGCAGTATTTT. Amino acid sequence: CASSAFDRWGTDTQYF.

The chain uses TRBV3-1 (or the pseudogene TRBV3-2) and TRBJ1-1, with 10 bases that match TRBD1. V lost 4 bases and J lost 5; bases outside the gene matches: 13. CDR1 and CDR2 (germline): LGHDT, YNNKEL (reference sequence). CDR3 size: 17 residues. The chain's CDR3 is CASSRPTGTGDGTEAFF. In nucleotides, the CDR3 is TGTGCCAGCAGCCGTCCTACCGGGACAGGGGACGGGACTGAAGCTTTCTTT.

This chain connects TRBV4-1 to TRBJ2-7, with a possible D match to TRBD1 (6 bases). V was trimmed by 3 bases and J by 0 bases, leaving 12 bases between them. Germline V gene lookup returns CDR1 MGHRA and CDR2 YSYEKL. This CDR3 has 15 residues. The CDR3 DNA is TGCGCCAGCAGCCACGCAGGGGCCCACTCCTACGAGCAGTACTTC. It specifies CASSHAGAHSYEQYF.

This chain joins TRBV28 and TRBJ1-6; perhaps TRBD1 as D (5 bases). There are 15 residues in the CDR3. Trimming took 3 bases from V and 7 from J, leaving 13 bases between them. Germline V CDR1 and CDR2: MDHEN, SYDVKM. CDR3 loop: CASSLLAGWNSPLHF. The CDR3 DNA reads TGTGCCAGCAGTTTGTTGGCAGGGTGGAATTCACCCCTCCACTTT.

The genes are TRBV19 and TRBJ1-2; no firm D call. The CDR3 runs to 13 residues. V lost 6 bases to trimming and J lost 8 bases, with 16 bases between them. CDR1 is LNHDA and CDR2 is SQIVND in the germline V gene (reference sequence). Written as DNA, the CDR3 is TGTGCCAGTAGCGAACAAAGAGCCGGGGGCTACACCTTC. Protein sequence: CASSEQRAGGYTF.

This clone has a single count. Here the CDR3 reads CATADRGGPTNEKLFF. In DNA form, the CDR3 reads TGTGCCACGGCGGATCGGGGGGGTCCTACCAATGAAAAACTGTTTTTT. The rearrangement joins TRBV19 to TRBJ1-4, with D possibly TRBD1 on 5 matching bases. The germline gives CDR1 LNHDA, CDR2 SQIVND (reference sequence). With 10 bases removed from V and 5 bases from J, the gap between germline ends came to 23 bases. The CDR3 has 16 residues.

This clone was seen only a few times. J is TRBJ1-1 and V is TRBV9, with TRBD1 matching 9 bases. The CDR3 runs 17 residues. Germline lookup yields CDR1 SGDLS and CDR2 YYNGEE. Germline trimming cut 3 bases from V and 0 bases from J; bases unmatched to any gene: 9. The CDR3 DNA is TGTGCCAGCAGCGCAAACCTGAGGACAGGGGTGAACACTGAAGCTTTCTTT. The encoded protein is CASSANLRTGVNTEAFF.

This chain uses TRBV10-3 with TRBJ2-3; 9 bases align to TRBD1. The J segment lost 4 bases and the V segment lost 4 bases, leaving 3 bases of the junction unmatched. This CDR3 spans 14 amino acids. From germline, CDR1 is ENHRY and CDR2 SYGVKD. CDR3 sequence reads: CAISARQGADTQYF. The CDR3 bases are TGTGCCATCAGTGCAAGACAGGGGGCAGATACGCAGTATTTT.

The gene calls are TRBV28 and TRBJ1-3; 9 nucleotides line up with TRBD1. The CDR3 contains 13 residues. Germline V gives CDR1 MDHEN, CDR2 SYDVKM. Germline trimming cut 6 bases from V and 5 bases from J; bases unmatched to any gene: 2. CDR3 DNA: TGTGCCAGCAGGGGACAGGGAAGAAACACCATATATTTT. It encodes CASRGQGRNTIYF.

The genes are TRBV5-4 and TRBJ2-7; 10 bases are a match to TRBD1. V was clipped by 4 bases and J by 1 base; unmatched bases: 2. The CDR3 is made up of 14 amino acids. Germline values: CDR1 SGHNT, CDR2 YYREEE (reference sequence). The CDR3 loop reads CASSRTGGSYEQYF. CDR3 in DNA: TGTGCCAGCAGCCGGACAGGGGGTTCCTACGAGCAGTACTTC.

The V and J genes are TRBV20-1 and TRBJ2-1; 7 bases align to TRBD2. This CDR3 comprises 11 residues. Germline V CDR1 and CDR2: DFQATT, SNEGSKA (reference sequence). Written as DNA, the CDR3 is TGCACCACCGACTTAGCGGGCGAGCAGTTCTTC. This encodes CTTDLAGEQFF.

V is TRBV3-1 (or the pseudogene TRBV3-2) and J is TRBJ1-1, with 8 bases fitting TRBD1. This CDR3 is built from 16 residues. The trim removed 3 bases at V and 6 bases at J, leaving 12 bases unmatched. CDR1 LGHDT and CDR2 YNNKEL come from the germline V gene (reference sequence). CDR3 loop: CASSHPPGLTGAEAFF. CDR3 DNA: TGTGCCAGCAGCCATCCCCCCGGCCTGACAGGGGCTGAAGCTTTCTTT.

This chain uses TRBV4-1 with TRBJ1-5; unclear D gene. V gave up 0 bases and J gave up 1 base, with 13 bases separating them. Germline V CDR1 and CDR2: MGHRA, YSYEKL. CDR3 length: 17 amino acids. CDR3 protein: CASSQEGRGTSNQPQHF. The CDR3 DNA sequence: TGCGCCAGCAGCCAAGAGGGTCGGGGAACGAGCAATCAGCCCCAGCATTTT.

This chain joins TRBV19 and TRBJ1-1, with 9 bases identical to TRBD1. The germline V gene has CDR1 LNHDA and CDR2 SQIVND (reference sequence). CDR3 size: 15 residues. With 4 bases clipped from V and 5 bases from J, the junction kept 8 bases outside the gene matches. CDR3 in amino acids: CASSNEPGQGTEAFF. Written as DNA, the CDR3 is TGTGCCAGTAGTAACGAACCGGGACAGGGTACTGAAGCTTTCTTT.

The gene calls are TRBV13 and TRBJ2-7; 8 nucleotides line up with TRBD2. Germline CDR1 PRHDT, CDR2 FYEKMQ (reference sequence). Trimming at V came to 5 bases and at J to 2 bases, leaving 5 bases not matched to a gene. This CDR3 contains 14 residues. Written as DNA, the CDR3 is TGTGCCAGCAGCCCCGCGGGGGGAACCTACGAGCAGTACTTC. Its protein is CASSPAGGTYEQYF. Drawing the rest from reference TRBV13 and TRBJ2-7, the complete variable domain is AAGVIQSPRHLIKEKRETATLKCYPIPRHDTVYWYQQGPGQDPQFLISFYEKMQSDKGSIPDRFSAQQFSDYHSELNMSSLELGDSALYFCASSPAGGTYEQYFGPGTRLTVT.

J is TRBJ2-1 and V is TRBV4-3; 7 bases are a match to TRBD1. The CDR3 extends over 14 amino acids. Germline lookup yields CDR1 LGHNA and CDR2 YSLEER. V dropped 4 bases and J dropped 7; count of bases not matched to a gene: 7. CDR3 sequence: CASSPGRGWNEQFF. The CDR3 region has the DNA TGCGCCAGCAGCCCAGGCAGGGGGTGGAATGAGCAGTTCTTC.

Here the CDR3 DNA reads TGTGCCAGTCAGGGAAGAACAGATACGCAGTATTTT. Residues: CASQGRTDTQYF. The genes are TRBV19 and TRBJ2-3, with D possibly matching TRBD1 (5 bases). CDR3 length: 12 residues. The germline gives CDR1 LNHDA, CDR2 SQIVND (reference sequence). V was pared by 8 bases and J by 3 bases, with 9 bases between.

Here the CDR3 DNA reads TGTGCCAGCTCGCGGGGAGAAAACACTGAAGCTTTCTTT. This gives the protein CASSRGENTEAFF. This rearrangement joins TRBV7-9 to TRBJ1-1; D remains unclear. This CDR3 has 13 residues. Germline V gene lookup returns CDR1 SEHNR and CDR2 FQNEAQ (reference sequence). V lost 8 bases to trimming and J lost 2 bases, with 12 bases between them.

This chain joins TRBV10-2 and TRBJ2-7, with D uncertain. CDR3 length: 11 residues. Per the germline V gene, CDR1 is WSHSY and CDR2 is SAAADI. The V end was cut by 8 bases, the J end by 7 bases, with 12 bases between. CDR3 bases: TGCGCCAGCGGAGACCTTTTGGAGCAGTACTTC. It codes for CASGDLLEQYF.

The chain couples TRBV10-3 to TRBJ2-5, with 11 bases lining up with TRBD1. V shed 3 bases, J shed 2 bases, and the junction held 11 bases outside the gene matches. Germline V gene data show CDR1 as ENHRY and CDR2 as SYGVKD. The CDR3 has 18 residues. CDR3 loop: CAISDPGTGGRIQETQYF. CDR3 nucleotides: TGTGCCATCAGTGACCCCGGGACAGGGGGACGGATTCAAGAGACCCAGTACTTC.

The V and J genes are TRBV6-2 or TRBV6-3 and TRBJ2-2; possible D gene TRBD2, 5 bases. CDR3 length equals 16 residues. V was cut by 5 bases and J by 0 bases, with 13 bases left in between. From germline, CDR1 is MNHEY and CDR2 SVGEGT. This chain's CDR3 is CASSMNGVANTGELFF. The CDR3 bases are TGTGCCAGCAGTATGAACGGGGTGGCGAACACCGGGGAGCTGTTTTTT.

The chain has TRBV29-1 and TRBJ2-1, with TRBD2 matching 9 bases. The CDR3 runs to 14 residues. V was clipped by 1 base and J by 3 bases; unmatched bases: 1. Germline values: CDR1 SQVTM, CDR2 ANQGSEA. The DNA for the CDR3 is TGCAGCGTTGAAGGTAGCGGGGGCTACAATGAGCAGTTCTTC. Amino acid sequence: CSVEGSGGYNEQFF.

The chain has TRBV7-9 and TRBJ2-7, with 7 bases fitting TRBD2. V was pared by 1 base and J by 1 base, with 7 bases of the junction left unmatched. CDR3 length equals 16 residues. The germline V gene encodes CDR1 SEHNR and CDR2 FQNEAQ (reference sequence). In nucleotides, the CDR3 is TGTGCCAGCAGCTTAGGAGGGGAGCGGGAATCCTACGAGCAGTACTTC. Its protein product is CASSLGGERESYEQYF.

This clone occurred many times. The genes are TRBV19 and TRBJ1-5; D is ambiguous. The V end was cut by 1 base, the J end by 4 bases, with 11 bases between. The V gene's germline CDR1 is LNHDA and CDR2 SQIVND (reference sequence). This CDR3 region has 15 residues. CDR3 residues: CASSIGLSMNQPQHF. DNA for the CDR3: TGTGCCAGTAGTATAGGTTTGTCAATGAATCAGCCCCAGCATTTT.